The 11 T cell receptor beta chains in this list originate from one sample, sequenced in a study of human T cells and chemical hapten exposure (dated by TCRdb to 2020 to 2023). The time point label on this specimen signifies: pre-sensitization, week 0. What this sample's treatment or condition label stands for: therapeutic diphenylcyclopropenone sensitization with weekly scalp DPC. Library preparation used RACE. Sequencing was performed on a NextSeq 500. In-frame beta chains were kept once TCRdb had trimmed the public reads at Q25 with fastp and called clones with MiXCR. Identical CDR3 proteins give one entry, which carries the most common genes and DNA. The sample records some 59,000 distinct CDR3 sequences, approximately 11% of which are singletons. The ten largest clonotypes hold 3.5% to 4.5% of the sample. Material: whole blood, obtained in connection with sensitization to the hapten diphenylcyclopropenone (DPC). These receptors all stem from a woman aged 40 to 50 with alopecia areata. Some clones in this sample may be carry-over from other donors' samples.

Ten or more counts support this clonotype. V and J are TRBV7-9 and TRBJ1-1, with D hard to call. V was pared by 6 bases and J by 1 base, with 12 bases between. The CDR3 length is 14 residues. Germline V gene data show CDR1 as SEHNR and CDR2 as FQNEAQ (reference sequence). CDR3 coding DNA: TGTGCCAGCAGGCCACCATTTGAGAACACTGAAGCTTTCTTT. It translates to CASRPPFENTEAFF. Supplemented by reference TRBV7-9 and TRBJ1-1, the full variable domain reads DTGVSQNPRHKITKRGQNVTFRCDPISEHNRLYWYRQTLGQGPEFLTYFQNEAQLEKSRLLSDRFSAERPKGSFSTLEIQRTEQGDSAMYLCASRPPFENTEAFFGQGTRLTVV.

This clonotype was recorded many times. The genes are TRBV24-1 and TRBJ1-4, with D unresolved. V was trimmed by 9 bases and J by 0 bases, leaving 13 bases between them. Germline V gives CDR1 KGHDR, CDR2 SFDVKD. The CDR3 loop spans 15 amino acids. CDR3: CATSEAGATNEKLFF. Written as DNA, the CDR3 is TGTGCCACCTCCGAGGCAGGTGCAACTAATGAAAAACTGTTTTTT.

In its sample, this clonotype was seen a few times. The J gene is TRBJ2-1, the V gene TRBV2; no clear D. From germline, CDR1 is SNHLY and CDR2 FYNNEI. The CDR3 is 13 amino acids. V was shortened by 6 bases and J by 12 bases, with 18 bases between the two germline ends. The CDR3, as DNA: TGTGCCAGCAGACCTACGGCTGCAGACGGGCAGTTCTTC. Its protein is CASRPTAADGQFF.

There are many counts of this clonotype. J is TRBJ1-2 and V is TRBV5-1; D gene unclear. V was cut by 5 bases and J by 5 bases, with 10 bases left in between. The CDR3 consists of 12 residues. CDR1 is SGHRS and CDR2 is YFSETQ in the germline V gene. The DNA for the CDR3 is TGCGCCAGCAGGGAGGATAGTTATGGCTACACCTTC. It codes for CASREDSYGYTF.

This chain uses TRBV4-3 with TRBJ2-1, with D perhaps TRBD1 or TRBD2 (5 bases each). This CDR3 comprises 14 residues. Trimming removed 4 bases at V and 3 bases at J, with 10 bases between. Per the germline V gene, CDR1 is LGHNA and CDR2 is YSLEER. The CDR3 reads CASSPQRGYNEQFF. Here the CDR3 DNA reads TGCGCCAGCAGCCCTCAGAGGGGCTACAATGAGCAGTTCTTC.

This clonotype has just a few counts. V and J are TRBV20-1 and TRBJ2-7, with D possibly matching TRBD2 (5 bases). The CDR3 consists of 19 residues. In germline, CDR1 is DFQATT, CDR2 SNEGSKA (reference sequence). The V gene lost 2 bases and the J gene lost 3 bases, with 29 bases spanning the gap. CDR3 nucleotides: TGCAGTGCTAGAACCTTCCCTGGCAGGAGCACAAGAGGACTCTACGAGCAGTACTTC. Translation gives CSARTFPGRSTRGLYEQYF.

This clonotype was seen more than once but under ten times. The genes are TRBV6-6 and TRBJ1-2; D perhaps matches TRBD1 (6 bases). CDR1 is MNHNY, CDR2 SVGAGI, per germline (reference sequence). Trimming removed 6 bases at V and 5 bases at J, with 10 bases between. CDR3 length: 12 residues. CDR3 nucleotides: TGTGCCAGCAGGGGGCAGGGGTATGGCTACACCTTC. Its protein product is CASRGQGYGYTF.

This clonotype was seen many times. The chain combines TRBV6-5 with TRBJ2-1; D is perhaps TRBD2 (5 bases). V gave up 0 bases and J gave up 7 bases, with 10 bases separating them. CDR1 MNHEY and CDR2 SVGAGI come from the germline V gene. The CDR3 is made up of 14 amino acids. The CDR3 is CASSYSIRGNEQFF. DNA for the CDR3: TGTGCCAGCAGTTACTCGATTCGCGGGAATGAGCAGTTCTTC.

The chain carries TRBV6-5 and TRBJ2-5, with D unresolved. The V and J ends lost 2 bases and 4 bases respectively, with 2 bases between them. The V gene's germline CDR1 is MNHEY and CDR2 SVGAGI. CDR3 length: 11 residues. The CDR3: CASSYRETQYF. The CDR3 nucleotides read TGTGCCAGCAGTTACCGAGAGACCCAGTACTTC.

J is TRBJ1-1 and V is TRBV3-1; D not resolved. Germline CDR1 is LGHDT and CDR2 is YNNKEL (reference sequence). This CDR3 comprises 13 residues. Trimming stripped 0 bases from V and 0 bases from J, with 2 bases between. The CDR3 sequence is CASSQDVNTEAFF. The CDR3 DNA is TGTGCCAGCAGCCAAGATGTGAACACTGAAGCTTTCTTT.

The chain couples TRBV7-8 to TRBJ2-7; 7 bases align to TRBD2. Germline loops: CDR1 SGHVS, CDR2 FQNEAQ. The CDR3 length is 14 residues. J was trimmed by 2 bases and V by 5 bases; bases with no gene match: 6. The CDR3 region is CASSQTSATYEQYF. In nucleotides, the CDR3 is TGTGCCAGCAGCCAAACTAGCGCTACCTACGAGCAGTACTTC.